This passage covers 20 T cell receptor beta chains from one sample sequenced in a study of blood T cell repertoires in COVID-19. Generated by immunoSEQ multiplex PCR, the TCRdb table keeps only in-frame clones and is missing some. The table shows roughly 260,000 clones, with approximately 89% occurring only once. Sequencing was performed on peripheral blood. The receptors shown here come from a middle-aged man who had recovered from COVID-19.

V gene TRBV7-8 combines with J gene TRBJ1-2, with a tentative D call TRBD1 (6 bases). CDR1 and CDR2 from the germline V gene are SGHVS and FQNEAQ. CDR3 length equals 15 residues. Trimming took 0 bases from V and 6 from J, leaving 14 bases between them. Written as DNA, the CDR3 is TGTGCCAGCAGCTTAGCCGACAGGCTAGGAGATGGCTACACCTTC. It codes for CASSLADRLGDGYTF.

The chain has TRBV4-2 and TRBJ2-3; D remains unclear. CDR3 length: 13 amino acids. In germline, CDR1 is LGHNA, CDR2 YNFKEQ. Trimming took off 4 bases at V and 1 base at J, with 6 bases between the two ends. CDR3 sequence (DNA): TGTGCCAGCAGCCTGTCGGGCACAGATACGCAGTATTTT. Amino acids: CASSLSGTDTQYF.

This sequence joins TRBV27 and TRBJ2-3; 7 bases line up with TRBD2. The length of the CDR3 is 18 residues. The V segment lost 4 bases and the J segment 3 bases; nucleotides outside the gene matches: 16. Germline CDR1 reads MNHEY; CDR2 reads SMNVEV (reference sequence). CDR3 DNA sequence: TGTGCCAGCAGTTCCCTGCCTTCGTGGGGGGGAGGGACAGATACGCAGTATTTT. Translated, it gives CASSSLPSWGGGTDTQYF.

V and J are TRBV5-1 and TRBJ2-5, with D possibly matching TRBD1 (7 bases). CDR1 and CDR2 from the germline V gene are SGHRS and YFSETQ. With 0 bases removed from V and 4 bases from J, the gap between germline ends came to 13 bases. The CDR3 is 15 amino acids. This CDR3 is CASSLAEGAGETQYF. DNA of the CDR3: TGCGCCAGCAGCTTGGCGGAGGGGGCGGGAGAGACCCAGTACTTC.

The rearrangement links TRBV7-2 to TRBJ2-7; D perhaps matches TRBD1 (6 bases). The CDR3 totals 15 residues. The V end lost 2 bases, the J end lost 0 bases, and 11 bases lay between the germline ends. Germline V gene data show CDR1 as SGHTA and CDR2 as FQGNSA. This CDR3 reads CASSLSTGSSYEQYF. CDR3 bases: TGTGCCAGCAGCTTATCGACAGGCAGCTCCTACGAGCAGTACTTC.

V is TRBV25-1 and J is TRBJ2-7; 7 bases fit TRBD2. CDR3 length: 16 residues. Germline CDR1 MGHDK, CDR2 SYGVNS. The junction had 14 bases not matched to a gene; V was cut back by 6 bases and J by 3 bases. Here the CDR3 DNA reads TGTGCCAGCAGATCGGGAGTGGGGAGGGCTCACTACGAGCAGTACTTC. Protein: CASRSGVGRAHYEQYF.

The chain is built from TRBV6-6 and TRBJ2-6; 10 bases align to TRBD1. V lost 5 bases and J lost 3; bases outside the gene matches: 10. Germline loops: CDR1 MNHNY, CDR2 SVGAGI (reference sequence). There are 18 residues in the CDR3. In DNA form, the CDR3 reads TGTGCCAGCAGTCGACTGGACAGGGGGATAAGTGGGGCCAACGTCCTGACTTTC. This encodes CASSRLDRGISGANVLTF.

The chain has TRBV2 and TRBJ2-1, with TRBD2 identical over 12 bases. The CDR3 totals 18 residues. Unmatched junction bases numbered 9, after V lost 6 bases and J lost 0 bases. CDR1 and CDR2 from the germline V gene are SNHLY and FYNNEI. The CDR3 loop is CASRRSTSGGSSYNEQFF. CDR3 sequence (DNA): TGTGCCAGCAGACGCAGTACTAGCGGGGGGAGCTCCTACAATGAGCAGTTCTTC.

The V gene is TRBV29-1, the J gene TRBJ2-2; the D is unclear. This CDR3 spans 15 amino acids. Germline values: CDR1 SQVTM, CDR2 ANQGSEA. The ends were cut back, 5 bases at V and 5 bases at J, with 18 bases in the middle. CDR3 in amino acids: CSVRQEPLLTGELFF. The CDR3 DNA follows: TGCAGCGTTCGGCAGGAACCCTTATTGACCGGGGAGCTGTTTTTT.

This chain's CDR3 is CASSRPGQNYGYTF. Here the CDR3 DNA reads TGTGCCAGCAGCAGACCTGGACAGAACTATGGCTACACCTTC. The chain links TRBV5-8 to TRBJ1-2; tentatively, D is TRBD1 (6 bases). The CDR3 loop spans 14 amino acids. Germline V gene data show CDR1 as SGHTS and CDR2 as YDEGEE. Trimming removed 4 bases from V and 2 bases from J, with 12 bases in between.

The rearrangement links TRBV11-2 to TRBJ1-3, with D possibly TRBD1 on 5 matching bases. Per germline, CDR1 SGHAT and CDR2 FQNNGV. Between the trimmed V and J ends, which lost 5 bases and 2 bases, there was a span of 13 bases. This CDR3 comprises 15 residues. CDR3 region: CASSPGLRTGNTIYF. CDR3 nucleotides: TGTGCCAGCAGCCCGGGACTTCGGACTGGAAACACCATATATTTT. The variable domain in full, completed from reference TRBV11-2 and TRBJ1-3, reads EAGVAQSPRYKIIEKRQSVAFWCNPISGHATLYWYQQILGQGPKLLIQFQNNGVVDDSQLPKDRFSAERLKGVDSTLKIQPAKLEDSAVYLCASSPGLRTGNTIYFGEGSWLTVV.

The chain employs TRBV30 and TRBJ2-3, with 7 bases identical to TRBD2. Germline-derived CDR1 and CDR2 are GTSNPN and SVGIG (reference sequence). Trimming cost V 5 bases and J 1 base; bases outside gene matches: 3. CDR3 size: 13 residues. The CDR3 sequence is CAWAGARTDTQYF. Here the CDR3 DNA reads TGTGCCTGGGCGGGAGCCCGCACAGATACGCAGTATTTT.

The chain is built from TRBV7-2 and TRBJ2-1; 8 nucleotides align to TRBD2. Losses at the gene ends were 1 base for V and 2 bases for J; bases not matched to a gene: 4. The CDR3 covers 16 residues. Germline CDR1 reads SGHTA; CDR2 reads FQGNSA. CDR3 sequence reads: CASSLVATSAYNEQFF. CDR3 sequence (DNA): TGTGCCAGCAGCTTAGTTGCGACTAGCGCCTACAATGAGCAGTTCTTC.

The V call is TRBV2, the J call TRBJ2-7; a possible D gene is TRBD1 (6 bases). V was cut by 1 base and J by 6 bases, with 13 bases left in between. Germline lookup yields CDR1 SNHLY and CDR2 FYNNEI. CDR3 length: 14 amino acids. CDR3 nucleotides: TGTGCCAGCAGTGAAGGTCAGGGGAGCTTCGAGCAGTACTTC. Encoded protein: CASSEGQGSFEQYF. The variable domain in full, with the rest retrieved from reference TRBV2 and TRBJ2-7, is EPEVTQTPSHQVTQMGQEVILRCVPISNHLYFYWYRQILGQKVEFLVSFYNNEISEKSEIFDDQFSVERPDGSNFTLKIRSTKLEDSAMYFCASSEGQGSFEQYFGPGTRLTVT.

The table lists this clone with a count of one. The chain combines TRBV25-1 with TRBJ1-2, with 10 positions matching TRBD1. Germline V gene lookup returns CDR1 MGHDK and CDR2 SYGVNS. The CDR3 is made up of 12 amino acids. After removal of 10 bases from V and 2 bases from J, the junction contained 1 base not matched to a gene. The CDR3 bases are TGTGCCACGGGACAGGGGAACTATGGCTACACCTTC. This encodes CATGQGNYGYTF.

This chain connects TRBV5-6 to TRBJ2-3, with 10 positions matching TRBD1. Germline V gives CDR1 SGHDT, CDR2 YYEEEE. The CDR3 extends over 16 amino acids. V trimming: 4 bases; J trimming: 1 base; junction bases outside the gene matches: 6. This CDR3 reads CASSRGTGVRTDTQYF. CDR3 in DNA: TGTGCCAGCAGCCGCGGGACAGGGGTACGCACAGATACGCAGTATTTT.

The chain links TRBV9 to TRBJ1-2, with D perhaps TRBD1 (5 bases). The CDR3 loop spans 14 amino acids. Germline CDR1 is SGDLS and CDR2 is YYNGEE. V lost 4 bases to trimming and J lost 2 bases, with 12 bases between them. CDR3 loop: CASSPGGTNYGYTF. CDR3 nucleotide sequence: TGTGCCAGCAGCCCCGGAGGGACCAACTATGGCTACACCTTC.

The chain combines TRBV4-1 with TRBJ2-7, with TRBD2 matching over 7 bases. CDR1 and CDR2 (germline): MGHRA, YSYEKL. The V segment lost 2 bases and the J segment 9 bases; nucleotides outside the gene matches: 10. The CDR3 is made up of 14 amino acids. The CDR3 is CASSQRAGDRWQYF. In DNA form, the CDR3 reads TGCGCCAGCAGCCAACGGGCGGGAGATAGGTGGCAGTACTTC.

The V call is TRBV6-5, the J call TRBJ2-3; 13 nucleotides line up with TRBD2. With 8 bases clipped from V and 4 bases from J, the junction kept 3 bases outside the gene matches. CDR1 MNHEY and CDR2 SVGAGI come from the germline V gene. This CDR3 has 14 amino acids. CDR3 DNA sequence: TGTGCCAGCCGAGGGACTAGCGGGGCAGATACGCAGTATTTT. This translates into CASRGTSGADTQYF.

The V and J genes are TRBV5-6 and TRBJ1-3; D is possibly TRBD1 (6 bases). CDR3 size: 17 residues. Trimming took 2 bases from V and 2 from J, leaving 17 bases between them. Germline lookup yields CDR1 SGHDT and CDR2 YYEEEE. In DNA form, the CDR3 reads TGTGCCAGCAGCTTTGGCCAGGGCAGGGGCGCTGGAAACACCATATATTTT. It translates to CASSFGQGRGAGNTIYF.